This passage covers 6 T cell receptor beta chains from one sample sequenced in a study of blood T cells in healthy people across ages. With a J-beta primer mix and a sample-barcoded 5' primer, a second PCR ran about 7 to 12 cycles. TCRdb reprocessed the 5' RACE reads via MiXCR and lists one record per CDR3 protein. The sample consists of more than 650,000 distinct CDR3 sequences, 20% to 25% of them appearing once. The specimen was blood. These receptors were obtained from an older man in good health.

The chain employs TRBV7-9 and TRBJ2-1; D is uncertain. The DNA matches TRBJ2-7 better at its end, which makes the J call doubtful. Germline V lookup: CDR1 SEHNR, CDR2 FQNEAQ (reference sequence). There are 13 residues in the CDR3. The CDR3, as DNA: TGTGCCAGCAGCTTAGGATTTGGAGAGGAGCAGTACTTC. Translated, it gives CASSLGFGEEQYF.

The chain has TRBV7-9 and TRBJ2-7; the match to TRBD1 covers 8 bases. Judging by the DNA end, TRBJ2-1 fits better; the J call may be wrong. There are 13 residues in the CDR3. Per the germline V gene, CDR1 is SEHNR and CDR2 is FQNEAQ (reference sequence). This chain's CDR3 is CASSSGQGNEQFF. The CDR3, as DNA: TGTGCCAGCAGCTCCGGACAGGGCAATGAGCAGTTCTTC.

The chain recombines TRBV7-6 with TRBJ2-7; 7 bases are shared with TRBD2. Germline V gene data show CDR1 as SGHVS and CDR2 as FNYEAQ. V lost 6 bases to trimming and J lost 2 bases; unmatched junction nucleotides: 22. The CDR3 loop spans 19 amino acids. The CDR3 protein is CASRLISPGAGLPPYEQYV. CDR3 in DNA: TGTGCCAGCAGGCTCATATCCCCGGGAGCGGGACTACCTCCCTACGAGCAGTACGTC.

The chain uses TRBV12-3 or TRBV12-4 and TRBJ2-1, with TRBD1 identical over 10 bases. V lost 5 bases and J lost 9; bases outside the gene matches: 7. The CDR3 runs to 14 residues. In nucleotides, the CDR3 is TGTGCCAGCAGTCAGTCGACAGGGGGCCGTGAGCAGTTCTTC. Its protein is CASSQSTGGREQFF.

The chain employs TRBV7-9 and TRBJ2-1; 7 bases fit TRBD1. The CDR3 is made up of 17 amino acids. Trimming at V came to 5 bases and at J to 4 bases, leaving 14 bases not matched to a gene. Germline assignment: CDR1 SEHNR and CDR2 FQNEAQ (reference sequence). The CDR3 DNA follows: TGTGCCAGCAGCCCCGGGACAGAGCTTCTCACGTACAATGAGCAGTTCTTC. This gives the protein CASSPGTELLTYNEQFF.

Here the CDR3 reads CASSPTPTTTTEAFF. Here the CDR3 DNA reads TGTGCCAGCAGCCCCACCCCCACAACAACCACTGAAGCTTTCTTT. The genes are TRBV7-9 and TRBJ1-1, with no clear D. The V gene's germline CDR1 is SEHNR and CDR2 FQNEAQ (reference sequence). The ends were cut back, 5 bases at V and 4 bases at J, with 17 bases in the middle. This CDR3 region has 15 residues.